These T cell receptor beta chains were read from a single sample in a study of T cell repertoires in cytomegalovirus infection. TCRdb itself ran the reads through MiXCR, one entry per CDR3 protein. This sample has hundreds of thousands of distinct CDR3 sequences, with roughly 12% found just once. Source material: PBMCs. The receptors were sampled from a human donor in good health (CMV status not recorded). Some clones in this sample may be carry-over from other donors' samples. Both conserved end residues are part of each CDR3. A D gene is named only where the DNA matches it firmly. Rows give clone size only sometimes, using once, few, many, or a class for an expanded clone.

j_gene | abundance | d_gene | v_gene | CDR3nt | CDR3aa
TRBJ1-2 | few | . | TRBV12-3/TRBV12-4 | TGTGCCAGCAGTTCCTCCGCGGGTTACTATGGCTACACCTTC | CASSSSAGYYGYTF
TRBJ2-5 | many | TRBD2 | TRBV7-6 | TGTGCCAGCAGCCACGCCTTAGCGGGAGGGCCTGAGACCCAGTACTTC | CASSHALAGGPETQYF
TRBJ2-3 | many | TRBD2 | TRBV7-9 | TGTGCCAGCAGCCCAGACCTTGGAGCGGGGAGGTCTGGCACAGATACGCAGTATTTT | CASSPDLGAGRSGTDTQYF
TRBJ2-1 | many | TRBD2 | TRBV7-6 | TGTGCCAGCAGCTTAGGTGCGGGAGGTTGGGGTGAGCAGTTCTTC | CASSLGAGGWGEQFF
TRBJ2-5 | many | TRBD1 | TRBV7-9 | TGTGCCAGCAGCTGGCAGAGGACAGGGGCTCAAGAGACCCAGTACTTC | CASSWQRTGAQETQYF
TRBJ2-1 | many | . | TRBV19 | TGTGCCAGTAGTATGAGAATAATCTCCTACAATGAGCAGTTCTTC | CASSMRIISYNEQFF
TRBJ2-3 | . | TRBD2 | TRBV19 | TGTGCCAGTAGTATAGGGCAGGGAGGGGATACGCAGTATTTT | CASSIGQGGDTQYF
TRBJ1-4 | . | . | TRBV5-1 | TGCGCCAGCAGCGCGGGAAATGAAAAACTGTTTTTT | CASSAGNEKLFF
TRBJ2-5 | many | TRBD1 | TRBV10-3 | TGTGCCCATGCTTGGGACAGGGCCGAGACCCAGTACTTC | CAHAWDRAETQYF
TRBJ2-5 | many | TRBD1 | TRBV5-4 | TGTGCCAGCAGCTTGCGCAGGGGGAAAGAGACCCAGTACTTC | CASSLRRGKETQYF
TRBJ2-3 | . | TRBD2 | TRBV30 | TGTGCACAAAGACTAGCGGGTGCAGATACGCAGTATTTT | CAQRLAGADTQYF
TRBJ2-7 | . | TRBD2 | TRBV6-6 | TGTGCCAGCAGCTCTAGACTAGCGGGAGACGAGCAGTACTTC | CASSSRLAGDEQYF
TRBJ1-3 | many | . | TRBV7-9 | TGTGCCAGCAGCTTAGAGTCTGCTGGAAACACCATATATTTT | CASSLESAGNTIYF
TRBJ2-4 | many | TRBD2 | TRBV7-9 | TGTGCCAGCAGCTTGGGAGGGAACATTCAGTACTTC | CASSLGGNIQYF
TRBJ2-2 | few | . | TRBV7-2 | TGTGCTTCACACCGGGACCCCGCAGGACCCGGGGAGCTGTTTTTT | CASHRDPAGPGELFF
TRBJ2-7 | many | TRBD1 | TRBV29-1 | TGCAGCGTTCGTCCAGGGGGCTACGAGCAGTACTTC | CSVRPGGYEQYF
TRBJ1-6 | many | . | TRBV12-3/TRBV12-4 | TGTGCCAGCAGTGTGAGCCCGGGATCCTATAATTCACCCCTCCACTTT | CASSVSPGSYNSPLHF
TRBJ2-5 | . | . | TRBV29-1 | TGCAGCGGAGGGACCCAACGGACCCAGTACTTC | CSGGTQRTQYF
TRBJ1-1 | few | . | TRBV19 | TGTGCCAGTAGTACGGTCAGGAACACTGAAGCTTTCTTT | CASSTVRNTEAFF
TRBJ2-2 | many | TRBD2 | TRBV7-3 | TGTGCCAGCGGTCCGGTAGCGGGGGCCGGGGAGCTGTTTTTT | CASGPVAGAGELFF
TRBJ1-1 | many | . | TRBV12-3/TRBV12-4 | TGTGCCAGCAACCGGGACACGTGGGGCGGCACTGAAGCTTTCTTT | CASNRDTWGGTEAFF
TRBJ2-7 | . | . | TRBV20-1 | TGCAGCGCCTCCGACCCCGAGCAGTACTTC | CSASDPEQYF
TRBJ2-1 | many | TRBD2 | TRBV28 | TGTGCCAGCAGTTTATTGGACTGGAGACTAGCGGGCCCATACAATGAGCAGTTCTTC | CASSLLDWRLAGPYNEQFF
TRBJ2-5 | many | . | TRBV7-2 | TGTGCCAGCAGCCCGCATCGCGTCCAAGAGACCCAGTACTTC | CASSPHRVQETQYF
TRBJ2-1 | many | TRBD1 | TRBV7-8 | TGTGCCAGCAGCCTCACCGGGACAGGGTGGAATGAGCAGTTCTTC | CASSLTGTGWNEQFF
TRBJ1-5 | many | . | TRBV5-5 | TGTGCCAGCAGCTTTGTAGGTGGTAGCAATCAGCCCCAGCATTTT | CASSFVGGSNQPQHF
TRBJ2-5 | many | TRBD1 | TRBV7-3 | TGTGCCAGCAGCTCGATACCGGGACAGGGGGCTGAGGAGACCCAGTACTTC | CASSSIPGQGAEETQYF
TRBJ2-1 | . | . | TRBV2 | TGTGCCAGCAGTGAACGGGGGCGGGACCCCTACAATGAGCAGTTCTTC | CASSERGRDPYNEQFF
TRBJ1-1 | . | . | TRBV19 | TGTGCCAGTAGTGAACGAGTGTTGCCAGGGAGTGCTTTCTTT | CASSERVLPGSAFF
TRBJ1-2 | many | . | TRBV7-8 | TGTGCCAGCAGCTTAGATAAAAGATCGGGAAGGGACTACACCTTC | CASSLDKRSGRDYTF
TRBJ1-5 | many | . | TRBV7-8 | TGTGCCAGCAGCTCGCCGGGGCCCCAGCATTTT | CASSSPGPQHF
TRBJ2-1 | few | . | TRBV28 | TGTGCCAGCAGTTTAGGCGAGACCGAGCAGTTCTTC | CASSLGETEQFF
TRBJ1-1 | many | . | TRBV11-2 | TGTGCCAGCAGCTTAGGGGGGTGGAATGGGGTAGCTTTCTTT | CASSLGGWNGVAFF
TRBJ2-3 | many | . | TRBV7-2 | TGTGCCAGCAGCGCGGAGGGTAGGGTGTCCACAGATACGCAGTATTTT | CASSAEGRVSTDTQYF
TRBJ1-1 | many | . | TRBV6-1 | TGTGCCAGCGGGAGGGGCTACACTGAAGCTTTCTTT | CASGRGYTEAFF
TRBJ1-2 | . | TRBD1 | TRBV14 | TGTGCCAGCAGCCAAGACCGCGACAGGGCTGGCTACACCTTC | CASSQDRDRAGYTF
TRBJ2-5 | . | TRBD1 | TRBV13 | TGTGCCAGCAGCTCGGAGTTACAGGGGAGACAGGAGACCCAGTACTTC | CASSSELQGRQETQYF
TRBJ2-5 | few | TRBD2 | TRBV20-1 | TGCAGTGCTAGAGACCCCCTAGCGGGCAAAGAGACCCAGTACTTC | CSARDPLAGKETQYF
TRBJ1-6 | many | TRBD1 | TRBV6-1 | TGTGCCAGCAGTGATGGAGACAGGGCTCTGCGATCACCCCTCCACTTT | CASSDGDRALRSPLHF
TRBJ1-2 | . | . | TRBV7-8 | TGTGCCAGCAGCTTAGGACAGACCCACTATGGCTACACCTTC | CASSLGQTHYGYTF
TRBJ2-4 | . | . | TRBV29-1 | TGCAGCGTTGGGCCCTCCGGGGTCAAAAACATTCAGTACTTC | CSVGPSGVKNIQYF
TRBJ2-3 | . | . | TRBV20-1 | TGCAGTGCTAGCTCAGGAACGCAGTATTTT | CSASSGTQYF
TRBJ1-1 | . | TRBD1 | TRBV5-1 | TGCGCCAGCAACAGGGGGACGAACACTGAAGCTTTCTTT | CASNRGTNTEAFF
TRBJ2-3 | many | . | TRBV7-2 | TGTGCCAGCAGCTTATGGGCTCATAGCACAGATACGCAGTATTTT | CASSLWAHSTDTQYF
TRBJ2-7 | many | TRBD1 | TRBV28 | TGTGCCAGCAGTTCCCCAAGACAGGGTCTGGGCGAGCAGTACTTC | CASSSPRQGLGEQYF